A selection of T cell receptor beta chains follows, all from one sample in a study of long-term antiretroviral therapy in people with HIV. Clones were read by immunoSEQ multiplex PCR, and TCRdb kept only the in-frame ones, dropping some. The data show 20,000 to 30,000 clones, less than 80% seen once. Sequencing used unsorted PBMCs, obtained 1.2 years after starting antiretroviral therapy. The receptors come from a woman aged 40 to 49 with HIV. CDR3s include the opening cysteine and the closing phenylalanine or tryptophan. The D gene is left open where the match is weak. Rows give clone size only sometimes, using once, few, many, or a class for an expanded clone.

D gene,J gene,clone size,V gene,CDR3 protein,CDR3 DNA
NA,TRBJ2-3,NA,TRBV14,CASIGFDGDTQYF,TGTGCCAGCATCGGGTTCGACGGAGATACGCAGTATTTT
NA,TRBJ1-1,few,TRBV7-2,CASSLYTTEAFF,TGTGCCAGCAGCTTATATACCACTGAAGCTTTCTTT
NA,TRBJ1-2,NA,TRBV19,CASSLPGAYGYTF,TGTGCCAGTAGTCTCCCAGGGGCCTATGGCTACACCTTC
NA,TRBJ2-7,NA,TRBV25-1,CASSEWTYEQYF,TGTGCCAGCAGTGAATGGACCTACGAGCAGTACTTC
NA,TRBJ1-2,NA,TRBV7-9,CASSSDYYGYTF,TGTGCCAGCAGCTCCGACTACTATGGCTACACCTTC
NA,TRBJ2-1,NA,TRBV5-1,CASSLEAYNEQFF,TGCGCCAGCAGCTTGGAAGCCTACAATGAGCAGTTCTTC
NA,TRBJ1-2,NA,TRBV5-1,CASGGGGLGYGYTF,TGCGCCAGCGGAGGTGGAGGTTTAGGCTATGGCTACACCTTC
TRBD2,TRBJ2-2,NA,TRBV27,CASSSGLAGVGGELFF,TGTGCCAGCAGTTCAGGCCTAGCGGGAGTGGGGGGGGAGCTGTTTTTT
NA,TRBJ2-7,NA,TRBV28,CASSPTAYEQYF,TGTGCCAGCAGTCCGACTGCCTACGAGCAGTACTTC
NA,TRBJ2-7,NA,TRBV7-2,CASSWDFSYEQYF,TGTGCCAGCAGCTGGGACTTTTCCTACGAGCAGTACTTC
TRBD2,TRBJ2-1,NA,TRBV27,CASSLSSGSTEQFF,TGTGCCAGCAGTTTATCTAGCGGGAGTACTGAGCAGTTCTTC
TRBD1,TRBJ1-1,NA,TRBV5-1,CASSWDREFMNTEAFF,TGCGCCAGCAGCTGGGACAGGGAATTTATGAACACTGAAGCTTTCTTT
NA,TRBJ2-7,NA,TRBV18,CASSPGRGSYEQYF,TGTGCCAGCTCACCGGGACGGGGCTCCTACGAGCAGTACTTC
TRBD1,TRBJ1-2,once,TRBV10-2,CASSVNRDRGYGYTF,TGCGCCAGCAGCGTTAACCGGGACAGAGGGTATGGCTACACCTTC
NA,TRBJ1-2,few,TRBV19,CASSKERVSYGYTF,TGTGCCAGTAGTAAGGAGAGGGTCAGCTATGGCTACACCTTC
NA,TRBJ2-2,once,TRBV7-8,CASPGGADTGELFF,TGTGCCAGCCCCGGGGGCGCGGACACCGGGGAGCTGTTTTTT
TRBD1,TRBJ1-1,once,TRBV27,CASSRQGVGTEAFF,TGTGCCAGCAGTAGACAGGGGGTCGGGACTGAAGCTTTCTTT
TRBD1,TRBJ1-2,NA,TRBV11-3,CASSFRQGVNLFDGYTF,TGTGCCAGCAGCTTCAGACAGGGGGTGAATCTATTCGATGGCTACACCTTC
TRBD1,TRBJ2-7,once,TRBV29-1,CSVEGGRQGANEQYF,TGCAGCGTTGAAGGGGGGAGACAGGGGGCGAACGAGCAGTACTTC
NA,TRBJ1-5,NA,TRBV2,CASSVSQGNQPQHF,TGTGCCAGCAGTGTGTCACAGGGAAATCAGCCCCAGCATTTT
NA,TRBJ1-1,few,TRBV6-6,CASSSALGPPTFF,TGTGCCAGCAGTTCTGCATTAGGTCCTCCTACTTTCTTT
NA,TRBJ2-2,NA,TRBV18,CASSPPDDTTGELFF,TGTGCCAGCTCACCACCTGATGACACAACCGGGGAGCTGTTTTTT
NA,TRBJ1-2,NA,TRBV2,CASTEVGANYGYTF,TGTGCCAGCACCGAGGTAGGGGCTAACTATGGCTACACCTTC
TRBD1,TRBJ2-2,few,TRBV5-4,CASSGTGNTGELFF,TGTGCCAGCAGTGGGACAGGGAACACCGGGGAGCTGTTTTTT
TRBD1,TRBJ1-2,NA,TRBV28,CASSSRGAGYGYTF,TGTGCCAGCAGTTCCAGGGGGGCGGGCTATGGCTACACCTTC
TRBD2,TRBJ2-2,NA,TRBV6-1,CASRRSGKNTGELFF,TGTGCCAGCAGGAGAAGCGGGAAGAACACCGGGGAGCTGTTTTTT
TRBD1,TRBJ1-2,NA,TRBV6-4,CASSPTGGQRYTF,TGTGCCAGCAGTCCTACAGGGGGCCAGCGCTACACCTTC
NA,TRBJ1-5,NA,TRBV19,CASSTGVQPQHF,TGTGCCAGTAGTACAGGGGTTCAGCCCCAGCATTTT
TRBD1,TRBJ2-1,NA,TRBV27,CASSLSGQGLLNEQFF,TGTGCCAGCAGTTTATCGGGACAGGGACTATTAAATGAGCAGTTCTTC
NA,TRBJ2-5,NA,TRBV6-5,CASSWDQETQYF,TGTGCCAGCAGTTGGGACCAAGAGACCCAGTACTTC
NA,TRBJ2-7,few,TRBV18,CASSLTGEAYEQYF,TGTGCCAGCTCACTGACAGGAGAAGCCTACGAGCAGTACTTC
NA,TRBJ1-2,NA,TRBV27,CASSSSFYGYTF,TGTGCCAGCAGTTCCTCCTTCTATGGCTACACCTTC
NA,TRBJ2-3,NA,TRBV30,CAWSVGFVGTDTQYF,TGTGCCTGGAGTGTAGGCTTCGTAGGGACAGATACGCAGTATTTT
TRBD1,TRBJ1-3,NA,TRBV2,CASGSDRGRGNTIYF,TGTGCCAGCGGATCAGACAGGGGTAGAGGAAACACCATATATTTT
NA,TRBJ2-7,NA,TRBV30,CAWGTYEQYF,TGTGCCTGGGGGACCTACGAGCAGTACTTC